This T cell receptor (beta chain) comes out of a study of blood T cell repertoires in COVID-19. Overall study: Samples taken during acute and convalescent COVID-19 were collected in the United States, Italy and Spain.

In this sample, this clone turned up once. Donors were grouped by their self-reported clinical history. The table came from immunoSEQ multiplex PCR; TCRdb's copy has only in-frame clones and leaves some out. This table has 400,000 to 450,000 clones, around 91% appearing once. V dropped 0 bases and J dropped 7 bases, with 7 bases sitting between them. CDR3 size: 14 residues. CDR1 is LNHNV and CDR2 is YYDKDF in the germline V gene (reference sequence). The sequenced sample was PBMCs or T cells enriched from blood (not recorded which). The clonotype originates from a man aged 25 to 40 who had recovered from COVID-19. The V call is TRBV15, the J call TRBJ1-6, with a weak D call TRBD1 (5 bases). The CDR3 DNA reads TGTGCCACCAGCAGAGATTGGGGCAATTCACCCCTCCACTTT. Translation: CATSRDWGNSPLHF. Variable domain in full (rest from reference TRBV15 and TRBJ1-6): DAMVIQNPRYQVTQFGKPVTLSCSQTLNHNVMYWYQQKSSQAPKLLFHYYDKDFNNEADTPDNFQSRRPNTSFCFLDIRSPGLGDTAMYLCATSRDWGNSPLHFGNGTRLTVT.